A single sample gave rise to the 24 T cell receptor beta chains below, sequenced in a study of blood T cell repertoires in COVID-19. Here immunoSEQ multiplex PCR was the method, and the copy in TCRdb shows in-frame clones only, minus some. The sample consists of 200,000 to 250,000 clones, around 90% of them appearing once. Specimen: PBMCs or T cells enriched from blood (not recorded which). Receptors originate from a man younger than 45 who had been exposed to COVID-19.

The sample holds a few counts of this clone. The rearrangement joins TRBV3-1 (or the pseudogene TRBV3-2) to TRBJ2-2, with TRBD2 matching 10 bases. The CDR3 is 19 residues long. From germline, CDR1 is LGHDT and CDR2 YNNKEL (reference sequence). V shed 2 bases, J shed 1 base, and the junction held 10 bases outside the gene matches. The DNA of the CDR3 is TGTGCCAGCAGCCAAACTTCAAGTAGCGGGGGGCGGAACACCGGGGAGCTGTTTTTT. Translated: CASSQTSSSGGRNTGELFF.

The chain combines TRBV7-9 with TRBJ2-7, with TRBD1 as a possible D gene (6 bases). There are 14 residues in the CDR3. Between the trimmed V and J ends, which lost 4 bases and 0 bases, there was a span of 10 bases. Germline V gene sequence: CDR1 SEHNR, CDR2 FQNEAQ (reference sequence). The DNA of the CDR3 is TGTGCCAGCAGCTCGGACAGACTCTCCTACGAGCAGTACTTC. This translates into CASSSDRLSYEQYF.

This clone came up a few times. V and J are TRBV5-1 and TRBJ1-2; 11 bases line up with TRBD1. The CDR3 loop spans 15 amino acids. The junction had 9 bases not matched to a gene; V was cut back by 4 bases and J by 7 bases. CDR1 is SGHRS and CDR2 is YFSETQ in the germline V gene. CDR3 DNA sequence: TGCGCCAGCAGCCTCGGAGGGACAGGGGGTCTTGGCTACACCTTC. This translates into CASSLGGTGGLGYTF.

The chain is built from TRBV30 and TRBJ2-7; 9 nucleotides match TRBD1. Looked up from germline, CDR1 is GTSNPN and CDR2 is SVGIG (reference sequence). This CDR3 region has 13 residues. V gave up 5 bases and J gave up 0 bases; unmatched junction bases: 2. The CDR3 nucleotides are TGTGCCTGGGGGACAGGGAGCTCCTACGAGCAGTACTTC. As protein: CAWGTGSSYEQYF.

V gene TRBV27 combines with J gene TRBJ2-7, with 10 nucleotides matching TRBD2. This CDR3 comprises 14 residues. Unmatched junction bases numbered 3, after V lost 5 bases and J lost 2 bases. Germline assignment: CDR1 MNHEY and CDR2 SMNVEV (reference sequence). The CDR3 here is CASSLLAGTYEQYF. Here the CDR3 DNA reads TGTGCCAGCAGTCTACTAGCGGGGACCTACGAGCAGTACTTC.

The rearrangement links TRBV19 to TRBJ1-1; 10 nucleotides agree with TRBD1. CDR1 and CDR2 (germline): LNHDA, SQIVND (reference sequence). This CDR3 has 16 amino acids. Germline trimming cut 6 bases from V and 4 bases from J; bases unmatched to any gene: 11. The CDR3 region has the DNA TGTGCCAGTAGGGCGCCTCGACAGGGGGCGCGCACTGAAGCTTTCTTT. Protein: CASRAPRQGARTEAFF.

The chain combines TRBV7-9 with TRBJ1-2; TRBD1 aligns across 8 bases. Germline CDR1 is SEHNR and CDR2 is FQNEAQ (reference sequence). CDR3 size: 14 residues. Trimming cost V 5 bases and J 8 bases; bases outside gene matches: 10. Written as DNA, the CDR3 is TGTGCCAGCAGCGCCGGACAGGGAATGATGGGCTACACCTTC. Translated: CASSAGQGMMGYTF.

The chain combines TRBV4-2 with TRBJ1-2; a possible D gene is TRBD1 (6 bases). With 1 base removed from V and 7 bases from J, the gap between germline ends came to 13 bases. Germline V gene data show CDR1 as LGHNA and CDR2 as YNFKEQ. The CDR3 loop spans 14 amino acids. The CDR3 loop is CASSQGWQGTGYTF. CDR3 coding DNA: TGTGCCAGCAGCCAAGGGTGGCAGGGGACTGGCTACACCTTC.

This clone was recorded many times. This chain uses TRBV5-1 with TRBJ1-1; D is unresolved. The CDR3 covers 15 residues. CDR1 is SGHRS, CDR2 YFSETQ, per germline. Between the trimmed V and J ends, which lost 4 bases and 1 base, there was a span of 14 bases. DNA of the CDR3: TGCGCCAGCAGCCCGGTGGTGAGAGGGAACACTGAAGCTTTCTTT. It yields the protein CASSPVVRGNTEAFF.

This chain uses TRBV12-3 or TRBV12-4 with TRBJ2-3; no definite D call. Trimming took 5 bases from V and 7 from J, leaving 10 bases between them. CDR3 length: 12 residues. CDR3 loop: CASSVTLNTQYF. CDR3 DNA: TGTGCCAGCAGTGTGACATTAAATACGCAGTATTTT.

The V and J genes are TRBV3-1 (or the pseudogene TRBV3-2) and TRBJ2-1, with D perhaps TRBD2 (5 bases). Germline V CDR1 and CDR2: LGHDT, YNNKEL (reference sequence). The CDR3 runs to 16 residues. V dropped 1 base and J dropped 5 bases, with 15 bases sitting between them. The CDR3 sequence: CASSQAWASLDNEQFF. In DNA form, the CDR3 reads TGTGCCAGCAGCCAAGCTTGGGCTAGCCTTGACAATGAGCAGTTCTTC.

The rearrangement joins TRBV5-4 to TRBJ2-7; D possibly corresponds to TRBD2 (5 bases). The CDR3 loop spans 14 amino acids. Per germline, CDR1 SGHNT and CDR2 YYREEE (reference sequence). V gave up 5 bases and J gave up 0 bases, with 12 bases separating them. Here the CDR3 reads CASSLDGNSYEQYF. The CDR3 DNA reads TGTGCCAGCAGTCTGGACGGGAACTCCTACGAGCAGTACTTC. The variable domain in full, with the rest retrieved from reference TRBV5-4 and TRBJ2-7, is ETGVTQSPTHLIKTRGQQVTLRCSSQSGHNTVSWYQQALGQGPQFIFQYYREEENGRGNFPPRFSGLQFPNYSSELNVNALELDDSALYLCASSLDGNSYEQYFGPGTRLTVT.

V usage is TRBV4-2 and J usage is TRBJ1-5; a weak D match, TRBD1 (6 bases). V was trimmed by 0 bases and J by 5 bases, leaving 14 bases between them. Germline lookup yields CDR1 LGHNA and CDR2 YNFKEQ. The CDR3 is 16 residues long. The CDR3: CASSQEAQGGYQPQHF. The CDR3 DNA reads TGTGCCAGCAGCCAAGAAGCACAGGGTGGATATCAGCCCCAGCATTTT.

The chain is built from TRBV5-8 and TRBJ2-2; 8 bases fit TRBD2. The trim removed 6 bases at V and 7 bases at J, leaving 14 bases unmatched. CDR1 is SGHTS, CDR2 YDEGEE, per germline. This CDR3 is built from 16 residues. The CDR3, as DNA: TGTGCCAGCATGAGCGGATCGGGGGGGCCTGACGGGGAGCTGTTTTTT. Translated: CASMSGSGGPDGELFF.

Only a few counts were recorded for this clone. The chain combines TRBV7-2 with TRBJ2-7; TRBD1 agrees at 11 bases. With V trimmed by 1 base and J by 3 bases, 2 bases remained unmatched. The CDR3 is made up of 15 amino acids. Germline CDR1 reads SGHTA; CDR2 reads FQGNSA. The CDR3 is CASSLVGTGGYEQYF. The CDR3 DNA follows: TGTGCCAGCAGCTTAGTAGGGACAGGGGGCTACGAGCAGTACTTC.

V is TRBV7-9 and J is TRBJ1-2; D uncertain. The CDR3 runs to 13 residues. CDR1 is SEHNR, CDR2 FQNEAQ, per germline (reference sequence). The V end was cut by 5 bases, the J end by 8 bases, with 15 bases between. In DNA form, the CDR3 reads TGTGCCAGCAGCCAGATAGAGGTCTGGGGCTACACCTTC. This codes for CASSQIEVWGYTF.

The CDR3 region is CAWGTGIYEQYF. In DNA form, the CDR3 reads TGTGCCTGGGGGACAGGAATCTACGAGCAGTACTTC. This chain uses TRBV30 with TRBJ2-7; 8 nucleotides align to TRBD1. V was pared by 5 bases and J by 3 bases, with 3 bases of the junction left unmatched. The CDR3 length is 12 residues. Per the germline V gene, CDR1 is GTSNPN and CDR2 is SVGIG (reference sequence).

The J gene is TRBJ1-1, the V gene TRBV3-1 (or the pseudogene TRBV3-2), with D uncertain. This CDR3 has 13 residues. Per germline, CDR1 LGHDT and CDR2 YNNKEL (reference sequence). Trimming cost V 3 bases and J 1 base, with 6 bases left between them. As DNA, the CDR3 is TGTGCCAGCAGCCAGCCGGGGAACACTGAAGCTTTCTTT. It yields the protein CASSQPGNTEAFF.

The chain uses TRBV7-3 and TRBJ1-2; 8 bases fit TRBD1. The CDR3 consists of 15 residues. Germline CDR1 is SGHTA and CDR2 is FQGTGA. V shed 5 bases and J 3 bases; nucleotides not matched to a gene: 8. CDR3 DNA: TGTGCCAGCAGCCCCTCCGCGACAGGGGACTATGGCTACACCTTC. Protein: CASSPSATGDYGYTF.

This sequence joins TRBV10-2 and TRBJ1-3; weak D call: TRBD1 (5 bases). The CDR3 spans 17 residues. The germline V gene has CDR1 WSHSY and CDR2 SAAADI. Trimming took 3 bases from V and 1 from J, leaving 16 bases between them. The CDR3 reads CASSDPEGPGSGNTIYF. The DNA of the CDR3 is TGCGCCAGCAGTGACCCGGAGGGACCCGGGTCTGGAAACACCATATATTTT.

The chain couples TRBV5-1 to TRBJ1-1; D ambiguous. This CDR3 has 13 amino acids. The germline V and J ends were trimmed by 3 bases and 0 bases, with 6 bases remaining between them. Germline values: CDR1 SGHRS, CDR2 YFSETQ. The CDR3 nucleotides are TGCGCCAGCAGCTCGGGAATGAACACTGAAGCTTTCTTT. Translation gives CASSSGMNTEAFF.

The CDR3 loop is CASRKSGTSNTGELFF. DNA of the CDR3: TGTGCCAGCAGAAAGAGCGGGACGTCGAACACCGGGGAGCTGTTTTTT. The rearrangement joins TRBV11-2 to TRBJ2-2, with 7 bases that match TRBD2. Germline CDR1 SGHAT, CDR2 FQNNGV. V shed 6 bases and J 0 bases; nucleotides not matched to a gene: 7. The length of the CDR3 is 16 residues.

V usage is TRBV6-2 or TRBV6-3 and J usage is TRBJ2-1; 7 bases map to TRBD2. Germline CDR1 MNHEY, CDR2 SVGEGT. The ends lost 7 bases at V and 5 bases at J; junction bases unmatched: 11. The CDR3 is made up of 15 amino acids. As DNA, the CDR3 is TGTGCCAGCACCCCTGGGCGGGGGATGGACAATGAGCAGTTCTTC. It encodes CASTPGRGMDNEQFF.

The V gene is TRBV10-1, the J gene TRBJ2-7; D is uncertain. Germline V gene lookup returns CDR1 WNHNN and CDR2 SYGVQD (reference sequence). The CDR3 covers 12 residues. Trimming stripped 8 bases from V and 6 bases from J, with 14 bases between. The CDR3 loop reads CASRWSPPEQYF. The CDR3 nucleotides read TGCGCCAGCCGCTGGAGTCCCCCCGAGCAGTACTTC.